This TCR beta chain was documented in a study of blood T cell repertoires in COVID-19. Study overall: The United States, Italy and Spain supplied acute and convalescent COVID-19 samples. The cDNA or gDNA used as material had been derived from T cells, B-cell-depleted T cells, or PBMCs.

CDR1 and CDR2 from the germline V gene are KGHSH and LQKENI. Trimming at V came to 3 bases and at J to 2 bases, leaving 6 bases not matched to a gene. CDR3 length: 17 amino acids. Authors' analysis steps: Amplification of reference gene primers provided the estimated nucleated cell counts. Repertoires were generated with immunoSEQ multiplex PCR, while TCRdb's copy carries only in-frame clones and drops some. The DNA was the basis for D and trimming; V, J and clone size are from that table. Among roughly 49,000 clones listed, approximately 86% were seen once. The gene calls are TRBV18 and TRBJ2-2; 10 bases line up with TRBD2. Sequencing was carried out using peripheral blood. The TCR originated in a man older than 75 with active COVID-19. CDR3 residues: CASSPLTSGPNTGELFF. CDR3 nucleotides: TGTGCCAGCTCACCGCTGACTAGCGGGCCCAACACCGGGGAGCTGTTTTTT. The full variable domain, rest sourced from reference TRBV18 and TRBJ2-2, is NAGVMQNPRHLVRRRGQEARLRCSPMKGHSHVYWYRQLPEEGLKFMVYLQKENIIDESGMPKERFSAEFPKEGPSILRIQQVVRGDSAAYFCASSPLTSGPNTGELFFGEGSRLTVL.